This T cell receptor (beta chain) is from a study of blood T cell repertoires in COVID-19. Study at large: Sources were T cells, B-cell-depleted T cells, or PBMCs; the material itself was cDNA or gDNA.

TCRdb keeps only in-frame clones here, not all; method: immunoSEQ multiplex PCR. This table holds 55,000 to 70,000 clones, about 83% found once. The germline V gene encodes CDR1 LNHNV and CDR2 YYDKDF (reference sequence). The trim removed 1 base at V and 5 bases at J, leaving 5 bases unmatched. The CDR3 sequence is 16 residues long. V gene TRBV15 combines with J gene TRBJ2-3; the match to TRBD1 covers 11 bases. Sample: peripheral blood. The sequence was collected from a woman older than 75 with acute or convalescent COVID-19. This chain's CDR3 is CATSRVRTGGVDTQYF. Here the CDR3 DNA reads TGTGCCACCAGCAGAGTGAGGACAGGGGGCGTAGATACGCAGTATTTT.